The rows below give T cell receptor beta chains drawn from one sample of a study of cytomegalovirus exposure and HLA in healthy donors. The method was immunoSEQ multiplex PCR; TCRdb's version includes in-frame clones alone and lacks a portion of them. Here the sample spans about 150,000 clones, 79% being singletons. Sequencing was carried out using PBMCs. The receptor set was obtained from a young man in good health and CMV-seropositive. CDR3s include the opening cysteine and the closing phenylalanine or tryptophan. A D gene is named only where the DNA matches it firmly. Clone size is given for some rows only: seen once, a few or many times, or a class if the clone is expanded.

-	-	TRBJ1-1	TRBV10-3	CAISESTGWTEAFF	TGTGCCATCAGTGAGTCGACCGGGTGGACTGAAGCTTTCTTT
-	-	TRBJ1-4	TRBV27	CASSKPSTGNEKLFF	TGTGCCAGCAGTAAACCGTCAACGGGTAATGAAAAACTGTTTTTT
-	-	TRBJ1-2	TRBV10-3	CAISQVEFVGYGYTF	TGTGCCATCAGCCAGGTTGAGTTTGTAGGATATGGCTACACCTTC
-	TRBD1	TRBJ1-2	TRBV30	CAWSVGTGVGYTF	TGTGCCTGGAGTGTGGGGACAGGGGTAGGCTACACCTTC
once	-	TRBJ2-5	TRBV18	CASSRIEGEETQYF	TGTGCCAGCTCACGGATTGAGGGGGAAGAGACCCAGTACTTC
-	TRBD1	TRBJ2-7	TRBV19	CASRQGQSSTYEQYF	TGTGCCAGTAGACAGGGACAGTCCTCAACTTACGAGCAGTACTTC
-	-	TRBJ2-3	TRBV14	CASSQVNYREMKRDTQYF	TGTGCCAGCAGCCAAGTTAACTACAGGGAAATGAAGAGAGATACGCAGTATTTT
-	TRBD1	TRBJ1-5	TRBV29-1	CSVTTGDDQPQHF	TGCAGCGTTACGACAGGGGATGATCAGCCCCAGCATTTT
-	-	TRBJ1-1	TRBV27	CASSPPGLALNTEAFF	TGTGCCAGCAGTCCCCCGGGTCTCGCCCTGAACACTGAAGCTTTCTTT
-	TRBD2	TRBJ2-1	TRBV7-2	CASSSNSGGGDNEQFF	TGTGCCAGCAGCAGCAATAGCGGGGGCGGGGACAATGAGCAGTTCTTC
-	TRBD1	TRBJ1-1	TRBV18	CASLTVQGKAEAFF	TGTGCCAGCCTCACCGTACAGGGGAAGGCTGAAGCTTTCTTT
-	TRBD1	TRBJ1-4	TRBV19	CASSPRDRGRANEKLFF	TGTGCCAGTAGTCCTCGGGACAGGGGGCGGGCTAATGAAAAACTGTTTTTT
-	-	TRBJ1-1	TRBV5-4	CASRGALTEAFF	TGTGCCAGCAGGGGGGCCCTCACTGAAGCTTTCTTT
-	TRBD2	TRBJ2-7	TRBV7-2	CASSLGLAGGAYEQYF	TGTGCCAGCAGCCTGGGGCTAGCGGGGGGAGCCTACGAGCAGTACTTC
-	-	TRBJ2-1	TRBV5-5	CASSFSLNEQFF	TGTGCCAGCAGCTTCTCGTTGAATGAGCAGTTCTTC
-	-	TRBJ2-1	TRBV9	CASSVGIRGDPYNEQFF	TGTGCCAGCAGCGTAGGGATCAGGGGAGATCCCTACAATGAGCAGTTCTTC
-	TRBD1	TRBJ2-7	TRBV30	CAWATGGYEQYF	TGTGCCTGGGCCACAGGGGGCTACGAGCAGTACTTC
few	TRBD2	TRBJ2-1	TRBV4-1	CASSQDKLAGDNEQFF	TGCGCCAGCAGCCAAGATAAGCTAGCGGGAGACAATGAGCAGTTCTTC
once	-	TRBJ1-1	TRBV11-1	CASSFGVLPTEAFF	TGTGCCAGCAGCTTCGGGGTCCTACCGACTGAAGCTTTCTTT
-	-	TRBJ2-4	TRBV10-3	CAISEPRLAKNIQYF	TGTGCCATCAGTGAGCCCCGACTAGCCAAAAACATTCAGTACTTC
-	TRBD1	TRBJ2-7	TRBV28	CASSALQGVGEQYF	TGTGCCAGCAGTGCTCTACAGGGGGTAGGCGAGCAGTACTTC
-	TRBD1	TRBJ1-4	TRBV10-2	CASSPGRGQDSEKLFF	TGCGCCAGCAGTCCCGGCAGGGGGCAAGATAGTGAAAAACTGTTTTTT
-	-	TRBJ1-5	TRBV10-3	CAIRDSTNQPQHF	TGTGCCATCAGGGACAGTACCAATCAGCCCCAGCATTTT
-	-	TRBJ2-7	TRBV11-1	CASSLVQSSYEQYF	TGTGCCAGCAGCTTAGTACAGAGCTCCTACGAGCAGTACTTC
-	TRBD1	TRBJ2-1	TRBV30	CAWSRQGESYNEQFF	TGTGCCTGGAGTCGGCAGGGGGAATCCTACAATGAGCAGTTCTTC
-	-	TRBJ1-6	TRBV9	CASSVDGPGPSSNSPLHF	TGTGCCAGCAGCGTAGATGGCCCAGGTCCCTCCTCAAATTCACCCCTCCACTTT
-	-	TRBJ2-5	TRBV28	CASSFRGSVGETQYF	TGTGCCAGCAGTTTCCGCGGGTCGGTTGGGGAGACCCAGTACTTC
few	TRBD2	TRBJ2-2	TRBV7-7	CASSLAGGPAGELFF	TGTGCTAGCAGTTTAGCGGGAGGGCCTGCCGGGGAGCTGTTTTTT
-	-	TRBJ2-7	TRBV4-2	CASSQEGSSREQYF	TGTGCCAGCAGCCAGGAGGGTTCCTCTAGGGAGCAGTACTTC
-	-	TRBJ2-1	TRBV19	CASKLQGGNEQFF	TGTGCCAGTAAACTCCAGGGTGGCAATGAGCAGTTCTTC
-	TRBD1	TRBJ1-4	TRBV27	CASSLTGTGNEKLFF	TGTGCCAGCAGTTTAACCGGGACAGGGAATGAAAAACTGTTTTTT
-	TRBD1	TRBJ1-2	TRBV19	CASRDPWTGVEYGYTF	TGTGCCAGTAGAGATCCATGGACAGGGGTGGAGTATGGCTACACCTTC
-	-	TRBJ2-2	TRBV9	CASSVSGLNGELFF	TGTGCCAGCAGCGTTTCAGGGTTAAATGGGGAGCTGTTTTTT
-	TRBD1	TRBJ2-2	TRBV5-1	CASSLEARTGGLVTGELFF	TGCGCCAGCAGCTTGGAGGCTCGGACAGGGGGGTTGGTCACCGGGGAGCTGTTTTTT
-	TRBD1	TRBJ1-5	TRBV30	CAWSTTGGNQPQHF	TGTGCCTGGAGTACGACAGGGGGCAACCAGCCCCAGCATTTT
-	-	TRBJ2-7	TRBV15	CATSRSPSTRSYEQYF	TGTGCCACCAGCAGATCTCCCTCGACTAGATCGTACGAGCAGTACTTC
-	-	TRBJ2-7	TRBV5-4	CASSFDTPYEQYF	TGTGCCAGCAGCTTCGACACACCCTACGAGCAGTACTTC
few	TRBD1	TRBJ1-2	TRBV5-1	CASSSGTGIDGYTF	TGCGCCAGCAGTTCCGGGACAGGCATCGATGGCTACACCTTC